This entry lists 32 T cell receptor beta chains sequenced from one sample in a study of blood T cell repertoires in COVID-19. Assay: immunoSEQ multiplex PCR; the TCRdb copy retains only in-frame clones and omits some. The repertoire holds 150,000 or so clones, with about four fifths as singletons. Input material: peripheral blood. These receptors originate from a human donor with acute or convalescent COVID-19. The donor label of this sample is uncertain.

The chain has TRBV7-8 and TRBJ1-1; D call uncertain. Germline V gene lookup returns CDR1 SGHVS and CDR2 FQNEAQ. V was pared by 5 bases and J by 3 bases, with 7 bases between. The CDR3 contains 12 residues. The CDR3 sequence is CASSLLDTEAFF. The CDR3, as DNA: TGTGCCAGCAGCCTCCTTGACACTGAAGCTTTCTTT.

This clone was observed a few times. This chain joins TRBV24-1 and TRBJ2-1; 9 bases are shared with TRBD1. From germline, CDR1 is KGHDR and CDR2 SFDVKD. The V segment lost 6 bases and the J segment 3 bases; nucleotides outside the gene matches: 11. CDR3 length equals 17 residues. The DNA of the CDR3 is TGTGCCACCAGTAACACCAAAGGGACAGGGTTCTACAATGAGCAGTTCTTC. It codes for CATSNTKGTGFYNEQFF.

V and J are TRBV5-1 and TRBJ2-7; TRBD1 aligns across 7 bases. This CDR3 region has 18 residues. With V trimmed by 4 bases and J by 0 bases, 16 bases remained unmatched. From germline, CDR1 is SGHRS and CDR2 YFSETQ. The CDR3 spells CASSLRDRATISSYEQYV. CDR3 nucleotide sequence: TGCGCCAGCAGCCTCCGAGACAGGGCAACGATTAGCTCCTACGAGCAGTACGTC.

The V call is TRBV29-1, the J call TRBJ1-2, with D perhaps matching TRBD1 (5 bases). V gave up 3 bases and J gave up 4 bases, with 12 bases separating them. This CDR3 region has 13 residues. CDR1 SQVTM and CDR2 ANQGSEA come from the germline V gene. This CDR3 reads CSVEGQEFYGYTF. CDR3 nucleotide sequence: TGCAGCGTTGAGGGGCAGGAATTCTATGGCTACACCTTC.

This clone has just one count. V is TRBV5-5 and J is TRBJ1-4, with 8 bases identical to TRBD1. The germline V gene has CDR1 SGHKS and CDR2 YYEKEE (reference sequence). Trimming at V came to 4 bases and at J to 3 bases, leaving 5 bases not matched to a gene. The CDR3 contains 15 residues. For the CDR3, the DNA is TGTGCCAGCAGCCCGCGGGGACAGGCTAATGAAAAACTGTTTTTT. Protein sequence: CASSPRGQANEKLFF.

The chain uses TRBV7-3 and TRBJ2-1, with D maybe TRBD2 (6 bases). The V gene's germline CDR1 is SGHTA and CDR2 FQGTGA. This CDR3 is built from 15 residues. With 2 bases removed from V and 4 bases from J, the gap between germline ends came to 12 bases. DNA of the CDR3: TGTGCCAGCAGCTTAGTGGCGGGGCCGTACAATGAGCAGTTCTTC. It codes for CASSLVAGPYNEQFF.

This clone was recorded at least ten times. The chain couples TRBV4-1 to TRBJ1-4; possibly TRBD1 for D (5 bases). V lost 0 bases and J lost 7, with 15 bases in between. CDR3 length: 16 amino acids. The germline V gene has CDR1 MGHRA and CDR2 YSYEKL. The CDR3 coding sequence is TGCGCCAGCAGCCAAGAGGTAGGGGTTCTACGTGAAAAACTGTTTTTT. It translates to CASSQEVGVLREKLFF.

CDR3 coding DNA: TGCAGTGCTAGTCCCAGGACTATAGCGGGGGGCACAGATACGCAGTATTTT. Translated, it gives CSASPRTIAGGTDTQYF. The rearrangement uses TRBV20-1 and TRBJ2-3, with 9 bases identical to TRBD2. CDR1 and CDR2 (germline): DFQATT, SNEGSKA (reference sequence). CDR3 size: 17 residues. The V gene end was trimmed by 3 bases and the J gene end by 1 base; junction bases not matched to a gene: 11.

On this clone itself: A read error may account for a junction end that differs from germline. The rearrangement links TRBV11-1 to TRBJ1-1, with D possibly being TRBD1 (6 bases). Germline CDR1 is SGHAT and CDR2 is FQDESV (reference sequence). CDR3 size: 13 residues. The CDR3 DNA reads TGTGCCACCAGCAGGGGAATGAACACTGAAGCTTTCTTT. Amino acids: CATSRGMNTEAFF. Together with reference TRBV11-1 and TRBJ1-1, the CDR3 gives the full variable domain: EAEVAQSPRYKITEKSQAVAFWCDPISGHATLYWYRQILGQGPELLVQFQDESVVDDSQLPKDRFSAERLKGVDSTLKIQPAELGDSAMYLCATSRGMNTEAFFGQGTRLTVV.

This chain connects TRBV5-1 to TRBJ2-1; maybe TRBD1 (6 bases). The germline V gene encodes CDR1 SGHRS and CDR2 YFSETQ. The CDR3 covers 15 residues. The V gene lost 4 bases and the J gene lost 2 bases, with 13 bases spanning the gap. The CDR3 loop reads CASSPRQAAYNEQFF. In DNA form, the CDR3 reads TGCGCCAGCAGCCCTAGACAGGCCGCCTACAATGAGCAGTTCTTC.

The rearrangement uses TRBV13 and TRBJ1-2; D possibly corresponds to TRBD1 (5 bases). The germline CDR1 and CDR2 sequences are PRHDT and FYEKMQ (reference sequence). The length of the CDR3 is 15 residues. Deletions cut 2 bases from V and 5 bases from J, with 15 bases between. The CDR3 sequence: CASSLSGRVPYGYTF. The CDR3 nucleotides are TGTGCCAGCAGCTTATCCGGCAGGGTCCCGTATGGCTACACCTTC.

The rearrangement uses TRBV2 and TRBJ1-6, with D possibly TRBD1 on 5 matching bases. In germline, CDR1 is SNHLY, CDR2 FYNNEI. The CDR3 extends over 15 amino acids. V lost 8 bases, J lost 2 bases, and 13 bases lay in between. The CDR3 nucleotides are TGTGCCAGCGCGGGGGGTCGGGCCTATAATTCACCCCTCCACTTT. Protein sequence: CASAGGRAYNSPLHF.

This clone was seen only a few times. This rearrangement joins TRBV27 to TRBJ1-1; possibly TRBD1 for D (5 bases). Germline V CDR1 and CDR2: MNHEY, SMNVEV (reference sequence). This CDR3 has 14 amino acids. The V end lost 3 bases, the J end lost 7 bases, and 15 bases lay between the germline ends. In DNA, the CDR3 is TGTGCCAGCAGTTTCGGAGGGGCATCGGGTGAAGCTTTCTTT. As protein: CASSFGGASGEAFF.

This sequence joins TRBV6-5 and TRBJ1-2, with TRBD1 matching 9 bases. The CDR3 runs to 15 residues. Germline CDR1 is MNHEY and CDR2 is SVGAGI. The V and J ends lost 5 bases and 2 bases, in that order; junction bases with no gene match: 6. The DNA for the CDR3 is TGTGCCAGCAGTCAGTGGGACAGGGCGAACTATGGCTACACCTTC. Translation gives CASSQWDRANYGYTF.

V is TRBV11-1 and J is TRBJ2-5, with D perhaps matching TRBD2 (5 bases). Germline V gives CDR1 SGHAT, CDR2 FQDESV (reference sequence). The CDR3 is 13 residues long. V lost 3 bases, J lost 5 bases, and 10 bases lay in between. The CDR3 here is CASSFGERETQYF. DNA for the CDR3: TGTGCCAGCAGCTTCGGGGAGAGGGAGACCCAGTACTTC. Full variable domain (outside the CDR3, taken from reference TRBV11-1 and TRBJ2-5): EAEVAQSPRYKITEKSQAVAFWCDPISGHATLYWYRQILGQGPELLVQFQDESVVDDSQLPKDRFSAERLKGVDSTLKIQPAELGDSAMYLCASSFGERETQYFGPGTRLLVL.

The rearrangement uses TRBV7-9 and TRBJ1-2; D unclear. CDR3 length equals 13 residues. Trimming removed 0 bases at V and 3 bases at J, with 5 bases between. Germline values: CDR1 SEHNR, CDR2 FQNEAQ (reference sequence). The CDR3 DNA reads TGTGCCAGCAGCTTAGCGTTAGACTATGGCTACACCTTC. Translation: CASSLALDYGYTF.

The genes are TRBV12-5 and TRBJ1-6; 9 positions match TRBD1. Germline CDR1 is LGHNT and CDR2 is FRNRAP. The CDR3 extends over 15 amino acids. Trimming took 2 bases from V and 7 from J; bases not matched to a gene: 3. DNA of the CDR3: TGTGCTAGTGGTTTGTCTGACAGGGGGAATTCACCCCTCCACTTT. Its translation: CASGLSDRGNSPLHF. Full variable domain (rest looked up from reference TRBV12-5 and TRBJ1-6): DARVTQTPRHKVTEMGQEVTMRCQPILGHNTVFWYRQTMMQGLELLAYFRNRAPLDDSGMPKDRFSAEMPDATLATLKIQPSEPRDSAVYFCASGLSDRGNSPLHFGNGTRLTVT.

This clone was seen a single time. J is TRBJ2-3 and V is TRBV11-2, with 7 nucleotides matching TRBD1. The V gene's germline CDR1 is SGHAT and CDR2 FQNNGV. The J segment lost 2 bases and the V segment lost 3 bases, leaving 8 bases of the junction unmatched. The CDR3 has 16 residues. For the CDR3, the DNA is TGTGCCAGCAGCTTCCGCTCGGACAGGAACACAGATACGCAGTATTTT. This encodes CASSFRSDRNTDTQYF.

This chain links TRBV19 with TRBJ2-2; D perhaps matches TRBD1 (6 bases). The germline V gene has CDR1 LNHDA and CDR2 SQIVND (reference sequence). The CDR3 is 14 residues long. Trimming took 7 bases from V and 6 from J, leaving 15 bases between them. CDR3 nucleotide sequence: TGTGCCAGTACCGGGACAAAAGGATCCGGGGAGCTGTTTTTT. Translating it yields CASTGTKGSGELFF.

The V and J genes are TRBV2 and TRBJ2-2, with D maybe TRBD1 (6 bases). V gave up 7 bases and J gave up 7 bases, with 13 bases separating them. Germline lookup yields CDR1 SNHLY and CDR2 FYNNEI. The CDR3 is 13 residues long. This chain's CDR3 is CASKAGAYGELFF. The CDR3 DNA follows: TGTGCCAGCAAGGCAGGGGCATACGGGGAGCTGTTTTTT. The whole variable domain, remainder taken from reference TRBV2 and TRBJ2-2, is EPEVTQTPSHQVTQMGQEVILRCVPISNHLYFYWYRQILGQKVEFLVSFYNNEISEKSEIFDDQFSVERPDGSNFTLKIRSTKLEDSAMYFCASKAGAYGELFFGEGSRLTVL.

The genes are TRBV23-1 and TRBJ1-4; the match to TRBD1 covers 8 bases. TRBV23-1 is filed as an ORF, its function uncertain. The CDR3 runs to 16 residues. V dropped 6 bases and J dropped 6; count of bases not matched to a gene: 12. The CDR3 reads CASRRQGRQFYEKLFF. DNA for the CDR3: TGCGCCAGCAGAAGACAGGGGAGGCAGTTTTATGAAAAACTGTTTTTT.

This chain uses TRBV4-1 with TRBJ2-7; the match to TRBD1 covers 7 bases. This CDR3 is 12 amino acids long. Germline V gene data show CDR1 as MGHRA and CDR2 as YSYEKL. V lost 0 bases to trimming and J lost 11 bases; unmatched junction nucleotides: 4. Here the CDR3 reads CASSQETGSKYF. Here the CDR3 DNA reads TGCGCCAGCAGCCAAGAGACAGGGAGCAAGTACTTC.

This clone came up many times. The J gene is TRBJ1-2, the V gene TRBV19; 8 bases are shared with TRBD1. Germline V lookup: CDR1 LNHDA, CDR2 SQIVND (reference sequence). CDR3 length: 16 amino acids. With 4 bases clipped from V and 7 bases from J, the junction kept 14 bases outside the gene matches. The CDR3 nucleotides are TGTGCCAGTAGTAAGGATGGGGCAGGGGGCTTCTCTGGCTACACCTTC. Residues: CASSKDGAGGFSGYTF. The whole variable domain, remainder taken from reference TRBV19 and TRBJ1-2, is DGGITQSPKYLFRKEGQNVTLSCEQNLNHDAMYWYRQDPGQGLRLIYYSQIVNDFQKGDIAEGYSVSREKKESFPLTVTSAQKNPTAFYLCASSKDGAGGFSGYTFGSGTRLTVV.

The chain is built from TRBV2 and TRBJ1-4; a weak D match, TRBD1 (6 bases). Trimming removed 6 bases at V and 5 bases at J, with 16 bases between. The CDR3 runs to 15 residues. Germline lookup yields CDR1 SNHLY and CDR2 FYNNEI. The CDR3 here is CASRPGVLGNEKLFF. Here the CDR3 DNA reads TGTGCCAGCAGGCCAGGGGTCCTGGGGAATGAAAAACTGTTTTTT.

The genes are TRBV6-5 and TRBJ1-5; TRBD1 matches 9 bases. Germline V gene lookup returns CDR1 MNHEY and CDR2 SVGAGI. V lost 8 bases and J lost 5; bases outside the gene matches: 7. CDR3 length: 14 amino acids. As DNA, the CDR3 is TGTGCCAGCGGGGGGACAGGGAGCCATCAGCCCCAGCATTTT. Its protein is CASGGTGSHQPQHF.

The chain links TRBV4-1 to TRBJ1-1; D unclear. Trimming stripped 1 base from V and 1 base from J, with 13 bases between. The CDR3 consists of 16 residues. The germline gives CDR1 MGHRA, CDR2 YSYEKL. In nucleotides, the CDR3 is TGCGCCAGCAGCCAAGGGCATCAGGCGGGGAACACTGAAGCTTTCTTT. Translating gives CASSQGHQAGNTEAFF.

V and J are TRBV10-2 and TRBJ1-5, with 9 bases matching TRBD1. The V segment lost 4 bases and the J segment 4 bases; nucleotides outside the gene matches: 2. Germline assignment: CDR1 WSHSY and CDR2 SAAADI. This CDR3 is 14 amino acids long. The CDR3 bases are TGCGCCAGCAGTGGACAGGGGGTGAATCAGCCCCAGCATTTT. It is translated as CASSGQGVNQPQHF.

J is TRBJ1-2 and V is TRBV20-1, with D perhaps TRBD1 (6 bases). The CDR3 consists of 11 residues. The V end was cut by 5 bases, the J end by 4 bases, with 8 bases between. CDR1 and CDR2 from the germline V gene are DFQATT and SNEGSKA (reference sequence). The CDR3 DNA sequence: TGCAGTGCTTGGGACATCTATGGCTACACCTTC. Amino acids: CSAWDIYGYTF.

The chain has TRBV7-8 and TRBJ1-2; D perhaps matches TRBD1 (5 bases). CDR1 and CDR2 from the germline V gene are SGHVS and FQNEAQ. The V end lost 5 bases, the J end lost 0 bases, and 10 bases lay between the germline ends. The CDR3 loop spans 14 amino acids. CDR3 sequence reads: CASSGTGANYGYTF. The CDR3 coding sequence is TGTGCCAGCAGCGGGACGGGAGCTAACTATGGCTACACCTTC.

V is TRBV29-1 and J is TRBJ1-5, with 7 bases matching TRBD1. Germline V gives CDR1 SQVTM, CDR2 ANQGSEA. Unmatched junction bases numbered 5, after V lost 6 bases and J lost 6 bases. This CDR3 has 12 amino acids. The CDR3, as DNA: TGCAGCGTACAGGGGATGGGTCAGCCCCAGCATTTT. Translation: CSVQGMGQPQHF.

V and J are TRBV3-1 (or the pseudogene TRBV3-2) and TRBJ2-5; 12 positions agree with TRBD2. The germline gives CDR1 LGHDT, CDR2 YNNKEL (reference sequence). Trimming cost V 4 bases and J 5 bases; bases outside gene matches: 14. There are 18 residues in the CDR3. The CDR3 DNA sequence: TGTGCCAGCAGCCCCTTGCTAGCGGGGGGGCGTGGTTGGGAGACCCAGTACTTC. It codes for CASSPLLAGGRGWETQYF.

The CDR3 is CASSYETGEQYF. The CDR3 DNA reads as TGTGCCAGCAGTTACGAGACGGGCGAGCAGTACTTC. The J gene is TRBJ2-7, the V gene TRBV6-5, with unresolved D. Germline V CDR1 and CDR2: MNHEY, SVGAGI. Trimming took 2 bases from V and 6 from J, leaving 8 bases between them. The CDR3 is 12 amino acids.